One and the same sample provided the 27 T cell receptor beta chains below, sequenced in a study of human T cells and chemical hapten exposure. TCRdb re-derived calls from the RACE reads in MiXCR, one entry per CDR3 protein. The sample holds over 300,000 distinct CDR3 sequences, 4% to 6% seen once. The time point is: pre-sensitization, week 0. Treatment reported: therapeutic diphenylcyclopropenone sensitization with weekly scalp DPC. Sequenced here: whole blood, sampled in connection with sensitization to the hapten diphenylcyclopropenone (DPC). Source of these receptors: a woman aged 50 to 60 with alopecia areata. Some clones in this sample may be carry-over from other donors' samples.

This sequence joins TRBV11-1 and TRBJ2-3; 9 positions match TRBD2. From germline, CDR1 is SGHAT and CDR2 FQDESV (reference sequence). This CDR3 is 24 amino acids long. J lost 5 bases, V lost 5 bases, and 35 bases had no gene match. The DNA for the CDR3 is TGTGCCAGCAGCCTCCCACGGGGACACCGGGGACGGCCGGCAGCGGGAGGAAGGGGAGATACGCAGTATTTT. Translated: CASSLPRGHRGRPAAGGRGDTQYF.

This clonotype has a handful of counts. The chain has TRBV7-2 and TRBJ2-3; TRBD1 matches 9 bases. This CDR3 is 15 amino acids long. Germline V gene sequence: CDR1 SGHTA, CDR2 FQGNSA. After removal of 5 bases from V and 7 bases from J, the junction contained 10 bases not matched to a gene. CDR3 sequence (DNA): TGTGCCAGCAGCACCCAACAGGGGGCGCAAAATACGCAGTATTTT. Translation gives CASSTQQGAQNTQYF. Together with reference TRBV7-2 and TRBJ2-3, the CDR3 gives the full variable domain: GAGVSQSPSNKVTEKGKDVELRCDPISGHTALYWYRQSLGQGLEFLIYFQGNSAPDKSGLPSDRFSAERTGGSVSTLTIQRTQQEDSAVYLCASSTQQGAQNTQYFGPGTRLTVL.

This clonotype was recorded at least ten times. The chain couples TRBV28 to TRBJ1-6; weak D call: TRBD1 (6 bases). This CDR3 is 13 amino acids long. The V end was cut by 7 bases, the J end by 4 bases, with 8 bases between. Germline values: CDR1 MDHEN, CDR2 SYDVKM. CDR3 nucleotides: TGTGCCAGCAAGGACAGTTATAATTCACCCCTCCACTTT. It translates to CASKDSYNSPLHF.

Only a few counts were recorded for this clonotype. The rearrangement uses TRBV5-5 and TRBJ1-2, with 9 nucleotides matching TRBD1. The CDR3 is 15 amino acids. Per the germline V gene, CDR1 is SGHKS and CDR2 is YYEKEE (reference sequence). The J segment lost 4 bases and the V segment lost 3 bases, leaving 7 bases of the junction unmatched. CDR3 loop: CASSSDRGKVYGYTF. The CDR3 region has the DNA TGTGCCAGCAGCTCCGACAGGGGGAAAGTCTATGGCTACACCTTC. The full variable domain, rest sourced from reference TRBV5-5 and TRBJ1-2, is DAGVTQSPTHLIKTRGQQVTLRCSPISGHKSVSWYQQVLGQGPQFIFQYYEKEERGRGNFPDRFSARQFPNYSSELNVNALLLGDSALYLCASSSDRGKVYGYTFGSGTRLTVV.

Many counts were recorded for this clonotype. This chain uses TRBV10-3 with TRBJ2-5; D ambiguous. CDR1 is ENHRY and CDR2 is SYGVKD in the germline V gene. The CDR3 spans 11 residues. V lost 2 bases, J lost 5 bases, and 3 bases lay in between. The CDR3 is CAISEGETQYF. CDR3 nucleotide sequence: TGTGCCATCAGTGAGGGGGAGACCCAGTACTTC.

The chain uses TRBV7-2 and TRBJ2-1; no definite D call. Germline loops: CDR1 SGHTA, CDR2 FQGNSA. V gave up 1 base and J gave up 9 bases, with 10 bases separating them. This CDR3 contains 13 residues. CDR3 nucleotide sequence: TGTGCCAGCAGCTTAGGACGGGCGAGTGAGCAGTTCTTC. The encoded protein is CASSLGRASEQFF.

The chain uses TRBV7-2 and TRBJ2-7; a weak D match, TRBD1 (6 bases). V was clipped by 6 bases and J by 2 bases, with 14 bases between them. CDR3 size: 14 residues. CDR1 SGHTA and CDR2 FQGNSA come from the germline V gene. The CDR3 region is CASRPRGWTYEQYF. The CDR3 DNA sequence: TGTGCCAGCAGGCCGAGGGGGTGGACCTACGAGCAGTACTTC.

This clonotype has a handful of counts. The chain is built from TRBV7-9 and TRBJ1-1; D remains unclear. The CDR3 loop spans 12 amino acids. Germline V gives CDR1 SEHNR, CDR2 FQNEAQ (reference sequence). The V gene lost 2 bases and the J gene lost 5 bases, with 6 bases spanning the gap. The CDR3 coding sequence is TGTGCCAGCAGCTTACCAGAGACTGAAGCTTTCTTT. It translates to CASSLPETEAFF.

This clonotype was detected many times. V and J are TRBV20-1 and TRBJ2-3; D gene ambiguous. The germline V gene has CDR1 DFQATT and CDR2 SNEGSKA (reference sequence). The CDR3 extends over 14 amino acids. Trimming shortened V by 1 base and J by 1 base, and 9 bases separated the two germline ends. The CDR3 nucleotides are TGCAGTGCTAGAGTGCGAGTCGGCACAGATACGCAGTATTTT. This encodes CSARVRVGTDTQYF.

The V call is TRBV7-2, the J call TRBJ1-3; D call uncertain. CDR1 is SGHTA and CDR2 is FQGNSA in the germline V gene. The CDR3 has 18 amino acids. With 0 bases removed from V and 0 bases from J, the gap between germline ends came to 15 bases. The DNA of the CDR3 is TGTGCCAGCAGCTTAGCGGGCGTCTTTAGCCCCTCTGGAAACACCATATATTTT. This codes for CASSLAGVFSPSGNTIYF.

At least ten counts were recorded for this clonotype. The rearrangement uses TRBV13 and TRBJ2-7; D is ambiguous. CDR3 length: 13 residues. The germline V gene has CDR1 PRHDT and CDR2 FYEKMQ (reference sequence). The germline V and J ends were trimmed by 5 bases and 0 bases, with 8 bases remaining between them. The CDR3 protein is CASSPASSYEQYF. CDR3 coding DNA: TGTGCCAGCAGCCCCGCAAGCTCCTACGAGCAGTACTTC. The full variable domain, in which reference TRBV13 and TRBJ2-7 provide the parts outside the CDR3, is AAGVIQSPRHLIKEKRETATLKCYPIPRHDTVYWYQQGPGQDPQFLISFYEKMQSDKGSIPDRFSAQQFSDYHSELNMSSLELGDSALYFCASSPASSYEQYFGPGTRLTVT.

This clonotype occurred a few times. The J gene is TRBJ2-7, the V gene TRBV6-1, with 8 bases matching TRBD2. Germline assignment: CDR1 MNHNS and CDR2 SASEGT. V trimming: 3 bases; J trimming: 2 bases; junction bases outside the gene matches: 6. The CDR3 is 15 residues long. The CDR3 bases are TGTGCCAGCAGTGAGTACGGGGGGGTGCCCTACGAGCAGTACTTC. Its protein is CASSEYGGVPYEQYF.

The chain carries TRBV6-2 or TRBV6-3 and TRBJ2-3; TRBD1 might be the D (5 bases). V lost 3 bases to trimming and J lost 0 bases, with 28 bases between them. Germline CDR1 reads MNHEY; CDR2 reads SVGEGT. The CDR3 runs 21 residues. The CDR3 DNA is TGTGCCAGCAGTTATAACCCCTTTGGGCAGGGCTTTTACTCTAGCACAGATACGCAGTATTTT. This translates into CASSYNPFGQGFYSSTDTQYF.

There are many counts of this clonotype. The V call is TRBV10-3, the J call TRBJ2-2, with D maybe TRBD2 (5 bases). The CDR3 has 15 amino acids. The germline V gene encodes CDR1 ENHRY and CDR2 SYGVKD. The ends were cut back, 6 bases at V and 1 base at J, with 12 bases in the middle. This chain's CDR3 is CAIRGVERNTGELFF. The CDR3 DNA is TGTGCCATCAGGGGAGTAGAAAGGAACACCGGGGAGCTGTTTTTT.

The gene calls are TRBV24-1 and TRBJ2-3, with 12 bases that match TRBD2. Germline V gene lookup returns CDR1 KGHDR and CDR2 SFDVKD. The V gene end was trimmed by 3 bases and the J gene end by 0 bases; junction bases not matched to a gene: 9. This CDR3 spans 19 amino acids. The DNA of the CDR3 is TGTGCCACCAGTGATCCACTAGCGGGAGGTGAAGCTAGCACAGATACGCAGTATTTT. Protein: CATSDPLAGGEASTDTQYF.

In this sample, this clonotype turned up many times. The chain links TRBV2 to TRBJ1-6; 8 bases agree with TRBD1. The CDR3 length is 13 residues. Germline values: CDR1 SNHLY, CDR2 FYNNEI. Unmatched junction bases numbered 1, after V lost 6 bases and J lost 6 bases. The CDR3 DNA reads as TGTGCCAGCAGAGACAGGGGTAATTCACCCCTCCACTTT. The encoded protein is CASRDRGNSPLHF. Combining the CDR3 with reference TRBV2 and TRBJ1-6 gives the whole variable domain EPEVTQTPSHQVTQMGQEVILRCVPISNHLYFYWYRQILGQKVEFLVSFYNNEISEKSEIFDDQFSVERPDGSNFTLKIRSTKLEDSAMYFCASRDRGNSPLHFGNGTRLTVT.

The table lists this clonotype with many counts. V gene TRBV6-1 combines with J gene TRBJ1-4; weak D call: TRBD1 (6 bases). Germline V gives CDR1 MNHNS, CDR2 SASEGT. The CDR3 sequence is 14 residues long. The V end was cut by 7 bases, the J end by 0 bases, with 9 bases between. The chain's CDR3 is CASKRTATNEKLFF. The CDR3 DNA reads TGTGCCAGCAAGAGGACAGCAACTAATGAAAAACTGTTTTTT.

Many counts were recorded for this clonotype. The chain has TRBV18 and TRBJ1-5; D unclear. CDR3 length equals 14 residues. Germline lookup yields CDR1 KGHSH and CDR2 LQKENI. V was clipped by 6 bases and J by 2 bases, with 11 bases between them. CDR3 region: CASSQSKGNQPQHF. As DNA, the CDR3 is TGTGCCAGCTCCCAATCCAAGGGCAATCAGCCCCAGCATTTT.

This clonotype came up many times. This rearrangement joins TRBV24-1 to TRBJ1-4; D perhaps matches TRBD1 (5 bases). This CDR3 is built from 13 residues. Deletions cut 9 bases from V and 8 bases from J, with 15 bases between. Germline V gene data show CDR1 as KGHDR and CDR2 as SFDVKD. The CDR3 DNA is TGTGCCACCTCTGAAGGAGGGACGGAAAAACTGTTTTTT. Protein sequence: CATSEGGTEKLFF.

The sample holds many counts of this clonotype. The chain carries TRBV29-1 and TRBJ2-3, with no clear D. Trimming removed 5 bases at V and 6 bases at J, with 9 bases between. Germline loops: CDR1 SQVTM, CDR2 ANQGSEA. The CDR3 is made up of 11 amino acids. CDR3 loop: CSVPLGDTQYF. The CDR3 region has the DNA TGCAGCGTTCCACTCGGGGATACGCAGTATTTT.

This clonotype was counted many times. The CDR3 spells CASSSGEEGEKLFF. The CDR3 nucleotides are TGTGCCAGCAGTTCAGGGGAGGAAGGGGAAAAACTGTTTTTT. The rearrangement joins TRBV28 to TRBJ1-4; D perhaps matches TRBD1 (6 bases). The CDR3 extends over 14 amino acids. Looked up from germline, CDR1 is MDHEN and CDR2 is SYDVKM. The V end lost 4 bases, the J end lost 8 bases, and 14 bases lay between the germline ends.

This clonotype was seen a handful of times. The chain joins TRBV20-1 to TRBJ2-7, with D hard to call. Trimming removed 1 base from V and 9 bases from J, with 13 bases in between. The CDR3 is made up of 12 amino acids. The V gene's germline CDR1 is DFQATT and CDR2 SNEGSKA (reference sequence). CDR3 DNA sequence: TGCAGTGCTAGAGGGGTTTGGATAGTGCAGTACTTC. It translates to CSARGVWIVQYF.

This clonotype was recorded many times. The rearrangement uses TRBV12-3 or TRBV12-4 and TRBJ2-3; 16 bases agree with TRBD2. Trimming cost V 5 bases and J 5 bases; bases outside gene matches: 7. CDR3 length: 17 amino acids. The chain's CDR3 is CASSPGTSGGARDTQYF. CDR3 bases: TGTGCCAGCAGTCCGGGGACTAGCGGGGGGGCCAGAGATACGCAGTATTTT.

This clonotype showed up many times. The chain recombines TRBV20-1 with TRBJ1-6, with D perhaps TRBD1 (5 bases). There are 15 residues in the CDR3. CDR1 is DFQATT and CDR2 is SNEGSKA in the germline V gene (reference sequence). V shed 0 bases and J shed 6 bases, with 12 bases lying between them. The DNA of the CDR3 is TGCAGTGCTAGAGATTTCCAGGGAAGTAATTCACCCCTCCACTTT. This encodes CSARDFQGSNSPLHF.

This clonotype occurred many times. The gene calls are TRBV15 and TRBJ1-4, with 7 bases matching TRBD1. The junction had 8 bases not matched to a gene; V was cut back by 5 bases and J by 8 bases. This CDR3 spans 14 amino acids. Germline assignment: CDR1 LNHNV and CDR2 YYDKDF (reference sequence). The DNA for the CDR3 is TGTGCCACCAGCCGCCCCACAGGGGACGAAAAACTGTTTTTT. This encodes CATSRPTGDEKLFF.

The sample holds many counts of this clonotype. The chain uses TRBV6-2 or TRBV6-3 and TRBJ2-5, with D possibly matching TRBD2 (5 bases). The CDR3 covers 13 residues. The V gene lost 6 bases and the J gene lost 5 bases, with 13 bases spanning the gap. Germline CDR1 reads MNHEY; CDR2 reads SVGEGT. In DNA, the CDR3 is TGTGCCAGCAGACGCGGACTGGACGAGACCCAGTACTTC. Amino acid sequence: CASRRGLDETQYF.

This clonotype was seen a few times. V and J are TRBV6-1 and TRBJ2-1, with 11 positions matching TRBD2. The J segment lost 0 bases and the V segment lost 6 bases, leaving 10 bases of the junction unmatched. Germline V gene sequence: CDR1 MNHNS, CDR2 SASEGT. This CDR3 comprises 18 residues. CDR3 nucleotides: TGTGCCAGCAGAGGGAGACTAGCGGGGCCGAGCTCCTACAATGAGCAGTTCTTC. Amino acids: CASRGRLAGPSSYNEQFF.